This note documents a single TCR beta chain sequence. Its antigen remains unidentified. It was with 60 Vbeta and 13 Jbeta primers that the PCR ran. Some clones are missing from TCRdb's copy, which holds only in-frame ones; the method was immunoSEQ multiplex PCR. Among under 200,000 clones listed, over 60% were seen once. These data originate in a study of cytomegalovirus exposure and HLA in healthy donors. Notes on the study in general: It emerged from a later analysis that several of the most significant clusters appeared to be linked to common viral pathogens. The likely explanation for a cluster of highly shared sequence variants was sequencing artifact.

Participants comprised healthy donors of bone marrow. The germline V gene encodes CDR1 SGDLS and CDR2 YYNGEE. Deletions cut 3 bases from V and 4 bases from J, with 13 bases between. The CDR3 is made up of 14 amino acids. V is TRBV9 and J is TRBJ1-1, with D tentatively TRBD1 (5 bases). This clonotype originated in a girl aged 10 to 17 in good health and CMV-seronegative. Sequencing was done on a sample of PBMCs. The CDR3 region has the DNA TGTGCCAGCAGCGACCGGGGGGGGGTCACTGAAGCTTTCTTT. Protein product: CASSDRGGVTEAFF.